The 32 T cell receptor beta chains presented below share a single source sample, sequenced in a study of blood T cell repertoires in COVID-19. The repertoire was sequenced with immunoSEQ multiplex PCR; TCRdb's copy has only in-frame clones and lacks some. The table shows 88,000 or so clones, with around 81% occurring only once. The sample taken for sequencing was peripheral blood. The receptors were sampled from a human donor in a cohort sampled during active COVID-19.

This clone came up once. The CDR3 protein is CASSPPGGSRAFF. CDR3 coding DNA: TGTGCCAGCAGCCCCCCGGGGGGCAGTCGAGCTTTCTTT. V and J are TRBV3-1 (or the pseudogene TRBV3-2) and TRBJ1-1; a weak D match, TRBD1 (6 bases). Germline V gives CDR1 LGHDT, CDR2 YNNKEL (reference sequence). V was cut by 4 bases and J by 10 bases, with 16 bases left in between. The CDR3 totals 13 residues.

The chain recombines TRBV9 with TRBJ2-3; a possible D gene is TRBD2 (6 bases). This CDR3 contains 13 residues. V was trimmed by 4 bases and J by 5 bases, leaving 11 bases between them. Germline CDR1 SGDLS, CDR2 YYNGEE. The CDR3 bases are TGTGCCAGCAGCACCTACGGGGGAGATACGCAGTATTTT. Its protein product is CASSTYGGDTQYF.

This sequence joins TRBV4-2 and TRBJ1-1, with D hard to call. Trimming shortened V by 0 bases and J by 5 bases, and 10 bases separated the two germline ends. CDR3 length equals 14 residues. The germline CDR1 and CDR2 sequences are LGHNA and YNFKEQ. CDR3 sequence: CASSQEERSTEAFF. CDR3 bases: TGTGCCAGCAGCCAAGAGGAGAGGTCTACTGAAGCTTTCTTT.

This chain connects TRBV16 to TRBJ1-5; no firm D call. Trimming removed 4 bases at V and 3 bases at J, with 7 bases between. CDR1 KGHSY and CDR2 FQNENV come from the germline V gene. The CDR3 consists of 13 residues. CDR3 coding DNA: TGTGCCAGCAGCCCAGGTACCAATCAGCCCCAGCATTTT. It is translated as CASSPGTNQPQHF.

The chain has TRBV11-2 and TRBJ1-5; no clear D. V was cut by 3 bases and J by 1 base, with 4 bases left in between. This CDR3 has 13 amino acids. Germline values: CDR1 SGHAT, CDR2 FQNNGV. The CDR3 protein is CASSFYSNQPQHF. Written as DNA, the CDR3 is TGTGCCAGCAGCTTCTACAGCAATCAGCCCCAGCATTTT. Supplemented by reference TRBV11-2 and TRBJ1-5, the full variable domain reads EAGVAQSPRYKIIEKRQSVAFWCNPISGHATLYWYQQILGQGPKLLIQFQNNGVVDDSQLPKDRFSAERLKGVDSTLKIQPAKLEDSAVYLCASSFYSNQPQHFGDGTRLSIL.

The rearrangement joins TRBV6-5 to TRBJ2-6; 9 positions match TRBD2. Germline CDR1 and CDR2: MNHEY and SVGAGI. Losses at the gene ends were 7 bases for V and 3 bases for J; bases not matched to a gene: 4. The CDR3 spans 15 residues. The CDR3 reads CASTSGGLGANVLTF. CDR3 DNA: TGTGCCAGCACGAGCGGGGGGCTTGGGGCCAACGTCCTGACTTTC.

The chain carries TRBV3-1 (or the pseudogene TRBV3-2) and TRBJ2-1, with 13 bases aligning to TRBD2. Germline V lookup: CDR1 LGHDT, CDR2 YNNKEL (reference sequence). J gave up 7 bases and V 4 bases, and 4 bases lay outside the gene matches. CDR3 length: 15 residues. The CDR3 reads CASSLLLAGGNEQFF. DNA for the CDR3: TGTGCCAGCAGCCTCCTACTAGCGGGGGGGAATGAGCAGTTCTTC.

The rearrangement links TRBV7-6 to TRBJ2-7; 11 nucleotides agree with TRBD2. Looked up from germline, CDR1 is SGHVS and CDR2 is FNYEAQ. This CDR3 comprises 15 residues. Trimming at V came to 5 bases and at J to 4 bases, leaving 7 bases not matched to a gene. CDR3 amino acids: CASSVQTSGDYEQYF. In nucleotides, the CDR3 is TGTGCCAGCAGCGTCCAGACTAGCGGGGATTACGAGCAGTACTTC.

This clone was observed a handful of times. Written as DNA, the CDR3 is TGTGCCAGCAGCTCTTCCGGAGACCGACTAACCAATGAGCAGTTCTTC. This gives the protein CASSSSGDRLTNEQFF. This sequence joins TRBV7-9 and TRBJ2-1; a possible D gene is TRBD2 (5 bases). V gave up 4 bases and J gave up 6 bases, with 19 bases separating them. This CDR3 comprises 16 residues. The germline V gene encodes CDR1 SEHNR and CDR2 FQNEAQ (reference sequence).

The chain links TRBV7-9 to TRBJ2-3; TRBD2 aligns across 11 bases. J gave up 3 bases and V 2 bases, and 4 bases lay outside the gene matches. CDR1 and CDR2 (germline): SEHNR, FQNEAQ (reference sequence). The CDR3 consists of 16 residues. CDR3 in DNA: TGTGCCAGCAGCTTATTAGCGGGGGGGCCAACAGATACGCAGTATTTT. Translated: CASSLLAGGPTDTQYF.

This sequence joins TRBV25-1 and TRBJ2-3; 12 nucleotides line up with TRBD1. Germline-derived CDR1 and CDR2 are MGHDK and SYGVNS. This CDR3 comprises 16 residues. After removal of 8 bases from V and 3 bases from J, the junction contained 9 bases not matched to a gene. The CDR3 is CASGTRDRGLTDTQYF. DNA of the CDR3: TGTGCCAGCGGGACCCGGGACAGGGGGCTTACAGATACGCAGTATTTT.

The chain couples TRBV27 to TRBJ2-7; 11 bases are shared with TRBD1. Germline CDR1 MNHEY, CDR2 SMNVEV (reference sequence). Trimming removed 0 bases from V and 4 bases from J; junction bases left unmatched: 5. CDR3 length: 16 residues. This CDR3 reads CASSLSVGTGGYEQYF. CDR3 in DNA: TGTGCCAGCAGTTTATCCGTCGGGACAGGGGGTTACGAGCAGTACTTC.

This chain joins TRBV28 and TRBJ2-1; D is unresolved. CDR1 and CDR2 (germline): MDHEN, SYDVKM. V gave up 8 bases and J gave up 10 bases, with 9 bases separating them. The CDR3 extends over 10 amino acids. CDR3 coding DNA: TGTGCCAGCGGTAGTCGCGAGCAGTTCTTC. This sequence encodes CASGSREQFF.

This clone was detected only a few times. The V and J genes are TRBV15 and TRBJ2-1; TRBD2 matches at 12 bases. The J segment lost 5 bases and the V segment lost 7 bases, leaving 6 bases of the junction unmatched. This CDR3 comprises 15 residues. CDR1 and CDR2 (germline): LNHNV, YYDKDF (reference sequence). CDR3 sequence reads: CATTTLAGGDNEQFF. CDR3 in DNA: TGTGCCACCACCACACTAGCGGGGGGCGACAATGAGCAGTTCTTC.

This chain connects TRBV5-1 to TRBJ2-5, with TRBD1 as a possible D gene (5 bases). Trimming shortened V by 1 base and J by 4 bases, and 8 bases separated the two germline ends. This CDR3 comprises 13 residues. Per the germline V gene, CDR1 is SGHRS and CDR2 is YFSETQ. The CDR3 region has the DNA TGCGCCAGCAGCTTGAAAGGGGCAGAGACCCAGTACTTC. It is translated as CASSLKGAETQYF.

The chain combines TRBV6-6 with TRBJ2-3, with a weak D call TRBD2 (5 bases). The V end lost 4 bases, the J end lost 1 base, and 12 bases lay between the germline ends. The germline V gene has CDR1 MNHNY and CDR2 SVGAGI (reference sequence). The CDR3 loop spans 15 amino acids. CDR3 sequence (DNA): TGTGCCAGCAGTTTCTTTAAGAGGGGCACAGATACGCAGTATTTT. Its translation is CASSFFKRGTDTQYF.

The chain uses TRBV9 and TRBJ2-5; TRBD1 might be the D (6 bases). Germline V gene lookup returns CDR1 SGDLS and CDR2 YYNGEE. This CDR3 region has 16 residues. V lost 0 bases, J lost 4 bases, and 16 bases lay in between. The CDR3 reads CASSVAEGVGGETQYF. DNA of the CDR3: TGTGCCAGCAGCGTAGCTGAGGGGGTAGGAGGAGAGACCCAGTACTTC.

The rearrangement uses TRBV9 and TRBJ1-1; 8 bases fit TRBD1. The germline CDR1 and CDR2 sequences are SGDLS and YYNGEE. V lost 2 bases and J lost 1; bases outside the gene matches: 4. This CDR3 contains 15 residues. Here the CDR3 reads CASSVLQGANTEAFF. In nucleotides, the CDR3 is TGTGCCAGCAGCGTCCTCCAGGGGGCGAACACTGAAGCTTTCTTT.

The J gene is TRBJ1-2, the V gene TRBV4-2, with D possibly matching TRBD1 (6 bases). The CDR3 is made up of 16 amino acids. Germline values: CDR1 LGHNA, CDR2 YNFKEQ. V was pared by 0 bases and J by 6 bases, with 17 bases between. DNA for the CDR3: TGTGCCAGCAGCCAAGATTCCCGAGGGGGGGCACATGGCTACACCTTC. This translates into CASSQDSRGGAHGYTF.

The rearrangement joins TRBV5-1 to TRBJ2-5; a possible D gene is TRBD2 (5 bases). The ends were cut back, 2 bases at V and 5 bases at J, with 10 bases in the middle. CDR1 SGHRS and CDR2 YFSETQ come from the germline V gene. The CDR3 consists of 13 residues. CDR3 in amino acids: CASSFAGEETQYF. For the CDR3, the DNA is TGCGCCAGCAGCTTCGCCGGGGAGGAGACCCAGTACTTC.

This sequence joins TRBV24-1 and TRBJ1-2, with TRBD1 matching over 7 bases. Trimming cost V 6 bases and J 6 bases; bases outside gene matches: 6. The CDR3 extends over 13 amino acids. Germline V lookup: CDR1 KGHDR, CDR2 SFDVKD. Here the CDR3 reads CATSQLDRDGYTF. The CDR3 DNA is TGTGCCACCAGTCAGCTCGACAGGGATGGCTACACCTTC.

The CDR3 is CASRLAAGNEQFF. The DNA of the CDR3 is TGTGCCAGCAGGCTAGCGGCGGGGAATGAGCAGTTCTTC. V gene TRBV7-3 combines with J gene TRBJ2-1; TRBD2 matches at 7 bases. The CDR3 runs to 13 residues. Trimming cost V 6 bases and J 7 bases; bases outside gene matches: 6. CDR1 and CDR2 from the germline V gene are SGHTA and FQGTGA.

This chain joins TRBV7-8 and TRBJ1-2; D may be TRBD1 (5 bases). Germline lookup yields CDR1 SGHVS and CDR2 FQNEAQ. Deletions cut 5 bases from V and 3 bases from J, with 13 bases between. The CDR3 totals 14 residues. The CDR3 spells CASSPSGLDYGYTF. DNA of the CDR3: TGTGCCAGCAGCCCTTCAGGGCTTGACTATGGCTACACCTTC.

This clone was recorded a few times. This chain joins TRBV4-2 and TRBJ2-7; D perhaps matches TRBD2 (5 bases). Germline V gene lookup returns CDR1 LGHNA and CDR2 YNFKEQ. With 5 bases removed from V and 3 bases from J, the gap between germline ends came to 11 bases. This CDR3 is 13 amino acids long. The CDR3 DNA reads TGTGCCAGCAGCGCTCCGGCGGGCTACGAGCAGTACTTC. This translates into CASSAPAGYEQYF.

The chain recombines TRBV7-3 with TRBJ1-2, with D possibly matching TRBD1 (6 bases). V gave up 5 bases and J gave up 4 bases, with 11 bases separating them. Germline assignment: CDR1 SGHTA and CDR2 FQGTGA. This CDR3 region has 13 residues. CDR3 coding DNA: TGTGCCAGCAGCCCTGGGGGCACCTATGGCTACACCTTC. It encodes CASSPGGTYGYTF.

The chain has TRBV11-3 and TRBJ2-1, with a weak D call TRBD1 (6 bases). The CDR3 contains 15 residues. Germline-derived CDR1 and CDR2 are SGHNT and YENEEA. V shed 0 bases and J shed 2 bases, with 8 bases lying between them. CDR3 DNA sequence: TGTGCCAGCAGCTTAGAGCCAGGGGCCTACAATGAGCAGTTCTTC. Translated: CASSLEPGAYNEQFF.

The chain links TRBV28 to TRBJ1-1, with D possibly TRBD1 on 5 matching bases. V lost 6 bases and J 5 bases, leaving 19 bases between the germline ends. CDR1 is MDHEN and CDR2 is SYDVKM in the germline V gene. The CDR3 contains 15 residues. CDR3 sequence: CASRPPQGGMTEAFF. Here the CDR3 DNA reads TGTGCCAGCAGGCCCCCCCAGGGTGGGATGACTGAAGCTTTCTTT.

This clone was recorded once. This chain joins TRBV5-4 and TRBJ1-1; 9 positions agree with TRBD1. The junction had 7 bases not matched to a gene; V was cut back by 6 bases and J by 1 base. This CDR3 contains 15 residues. The germline gives CDR1 SGHNT, CDR2 YYREEE (reference sequence). CDR3 protein: CASNRQGGQNTEAFF. CDR3 coding DNA: TGTGCCAGCAACAGACAGGGGGGACAGAACACTGAAGCTTTCTTT.

This chain links TRBV5-1 with TRBJ2-7, with 8 bases fitting TRBD1. The J segment lost 5 bases and the V segment lost 0 bases, leaving 7 bases of the junction unmatched. In germline, CDR1 is SGHRS, CDR2 YFSETQ. The CDR3 sequence is 15 residues long. The CDR3 region has the DNA TGCGCCAGCAGCTTGGAGCAGGGGGCAACCAACGAGCAGTACTTC. Its translation is CASSLEQGATNEQYF.

The genes are TRBV14 and TRBJ2-5; no clear D. The V gene lost 0 bases and the J gene lost 0 bases, with 11 bases spanning the gap. The CDR3 is 16 residues long. Germline CDR1 and CDR2: SGHDN and FVKESK. The CDR3 sequence: CASSQDRNRNQETQYF. CDR3 coding DNA: TGTGCCAGCAGCCAAGATCGGAACAGAAACCAAGAGACCCAGTACTTC.

This clone was found a few times. The chain carries TRBV30 and TRBJ1-1; D ambiguous. V shed 0 bases and J shed 7 bases, with 15 bases lying between them. Germline V gene data show CDR1 as GTSNPN and CDR2 as SVGIG (reference sequence). The CDR3 totals 14 residues. CDR3 DNA sequence: TGTGCCTGGAGTGTACCGGGAAGAGTGAATGAAGCTTTCTTT. Amino acid sequence: CAWSVPGRVNEAFF.

This clone was found a few times. The chain joins TRBV30 to TRBJ2-2, with 7 positions matching TRBD2. Germline V gene sequence: CDR1 GTSNPN, CDR2 SVGIG (reference sequence). After removal of 0 bases from V and 6 bases from J, the junction contained 7 bases not matched to a gene. This CDR3 contains 15 residues. The CDR3 coding sequence is TGTGCCTGGAGTGTTGGGAGGGTTTTTGCCGGGGAGCTGTTTTTT. This encodes CAWSVGRVFAGELFF.